The 20 T cell receptor beta chains reported below all come from one sample, sequenced in a study of cytomegalovirus exposure and HLA in healthy donors. The primer mix had 60 Vbeta and 13 Jbeta primers. The table came from immunoSEQ multiplex PCR; TCRdb's copy has only in-frame clones and leaves some out. The sample has about 170,000 clones, roughly 81% seen once; the top ten hold under 5%. The sample was PBMCs. These receptors all come from a girl aged 10-17 years in good health and CMV-seropositive.

The CDR3 DNA reads TGCGCCAGCAGCCAATACCACGGGACTACTAAAACGAATGAGCAGTTCTTC. This encodes CASSQYHGTTKTNEQFF. V usage is TRBV4-1 and J usage is TRBJ2-1; 7 nucleotides align to TRBD2. Germline lookup yields CDR1 MGHRA and CDR2 YSYEKL. J gave up 7 bases and V 2 bases, and 14 bases lay outside the gene matches. The CDR3 sequence is 17 residues long.

V and J are TRBV6-5 and TRBJ1-1; 7 bases agree with TRBD1. The J segment lost 3 bases and the V segment lost 6 bases, leaving 10 bases of the junction unmatched. The CDR3 length is 15 residues. In germline, CDR1 is MNHEY, CDR2 SVGAGI. The CDR3 coding sequence is TGTGCCAGCAGCAGAGAGACAGGGTTTGACACTGAAGCTTTCTTT. Amino acids: CASSRETGFDTEAFF.

The chain is built from TRBV27 and TRBJ2-4; 8 bases align to TRBD1. The CDR3 consists of 15 residues. CDR1 is MNHEY, CDR2 SMNVEV, per germline (reference sequence). J lost 1 base, V lost 4 bases, and 3 bases had no gene match. The CDR3 sequence is CASSSQGVAKNIQYF. CDR3 DNA sequence: TGTGCCAGCAGTTCACAGGGGGTTGCCAAAAACATTCAGTACTTC.

The chain joins TRBV5-5 to TRBJ1-3; D is possibly TRBD1 (6 bases). In germline, CDR1 is SGHKS, CDR2 YYEKEE (reference sequence). The CDR3 is 15 residues long. The V end lost 3 bases, the J end lost 3 bases, and 13 bases lay between the germline ends. CDR3 region: CASSSTQTGGNTIYF. In nucleotides, the CDR3 is TGTGCCAGCAGCTCGACCCAGACAGGTGGAAACACCATATATTTT.

This chain links TRBV5-1 with TRBJ2-1, with 8 bases aligning to TRBD2. Germline loops: CDR1 SGHRS, CDR2 YFSETQ. The CDR3 runs 14 residues. J gave up 7 bases and V 2 bases, and 5 bases lay outside the gene matches. The CDR3 spells CASSFRGGQNEQFF. CDR3 in DNA: TGCGCCAGCAGCTTCCGGGGGGGCCAAAATGAGCAGTTCTTC.

V gene TRBV19 combines with J gene TRBJ1-5; D might be TRBD1 (5 bases). V lost 5 bases and J lost 2, with 13 bases in between. The CDR3 totals 15 residues. CDR1 and CDR2 (germline): LNHDA, SQIVND (reference sequence). In nucleotides, the CDR3 is TGTGCCAGTAGTTTGGGACTTTTCGGCAATCAGCCCCAGCATTTT. Its translation: CASSLGLFGNQPQHF.

This rearrangement joins TRBV10-3 to TRBJ2-1; possibly TRBD1 for D (5 bases). V was clipped by 1 base and J by 7 bases, with 8 bases between them. The CDR3 runs 13 residues. Germline-derived CDR1 and CDR2 are ENHRY and SYGVKD. The CDR3 DNA reads TGTGCCATCAGTGAGTTGACAGCTAATGAGCAGTTCTTC. It codes for CAISELTANEQFF.

The gene calls are TRBV15 and TRBJ1-2; 8 bases line up with TRBD1. J lost 2 bases, V lost 5 bases, and 7 bases had no gene match. This CDR3 region has 15 residues. CDR1 and CDR2 (germline): LNHNV, YYDKDF (reference sequence). The CDR3 loop reads CATSSRDRPNYGYTF. CDR3 in DNA: TGTGCCACCAGCTCCCGGGACAGGCCCAACTATGGCTACACCTTC.

V gene TRBV5-6 combines with J gene TRBJ2-5, with D maybe TRBD2 (5 bases). CDR1 and CDR2 (germline): SGHDT, YYEEEE. The CDR3 is made up of 14 amino acids. The ends were cut back, 1 base at V and 0 bases at J, with 7 bases in the middle. CDR3 DNA sequence: TGTGCCAGCAGCTTGAAACTAGACCAAGAGACCCAGTACTTC. This codes for CASSLKLDQETQYF. The full variable domain, in which reference TRBV5-6 and TRBJ2-5 provide the parts outside the CDR3, is DAGVTQSPTHLIKTRGQQVTLRCSPKSGHDTVSWYQQALGQGPQFIFQYYEEEERQRGNFPDRFSGHQFPNYSSELNVNALLLGDSALYLCASSLKLDQETQYFGPGTRLLVL.

V gene TRBV21-1 combines with J gene TRBJ1-1. TRBV21-1 counts as a pseudogene. This CDR3 contains 16 residues. CDR3 protein: CASSKKVAVHGTEAFF. In DNA form, the CDR3 reads TGTGCCAGCAGCAAAAAGGTGGCGGTGCACGGCACTGAAGCTTTCTTT.

The chain couples TRBV30 to TRBJ2-7; 12 bases are shared with TRBD1. CDR1 is GTSNPN, CDR2 SVGIG, per germline (reference sequence). V dropped 4 bases and J dropped 5; count of bases not matched to a gene: 9. The CDR3 has 15 residues. CDR3 in amino acids: CAWTHRDRGPDEQYF. Written as DNA, the CDR3 is TGTGCCTGGACTCACCGGGACAGGGGGCCGGACGAGCAGTACTTC.

The chain joins TRBV9 to TRBJ1-3, with D unclear. There are 13 residues in the CDR3. The germline V gene encodes CDR1 SGDLS and CDR2 YYNGEE. V was shortened by 0 bases and J by 4 bases, with 5 bases between the two germline ends. In nucleotides, the CDR3 is TGTGCCAGCAGCGTAGAATCAGGAAACACCATATATTTT. It encodes CASSVESGNTIYF.

The chain recombines TRBV7-3 with TRBJ2-3; TRBD1 is a possible D gene (5 bases). The length of the CDR3 is 14 residues. CDR1 is SGHTA, CDR2 FQGTGA, per germline. Trimming removed 4 bases from V and 2 bases from J, with 10 bases in between. The CDR3 region has the DNA TGTGCCAGCAGCTCCAAGGGGCACACAGATACGCAGTATTTT. Translating it yields CASSSKGHTDTQYF.

The chain carries TRBV15 and TRBJ2-1; 7 positions agree with TRBD1. V lost 7 bases to trimming and J lost 0 bases; unmatched junction nucleotides: 9. The germline gives CDR1 LNHNV, CDR2 YYDKDF (reference sequence). The CDR3 length is 16 residues. The CDR3 sequence is CATTLPPGGSYNEQFF. The DNA for the CDR3 is TGTGCCACCACCTTACCTCCAGGGGGCTCCTACAATGAGCAGTTCTTC.

There are a few counts of this clone. As DNA, the CDR3 is TGTGCCAGCTCACCAGCCCTATATTCACCCCTCCACTTT. This sequence encodes CASSPALYSPLHF. This chain links TRBV18 with TRBJ1-6; D gene unclear. Germline V gene data show CDR1 as KGHSH and CDR2 as LQKENI. Trimming pared 2 bases from V and 8 bases from J, leaving 7 bases between. This CDR3 is built from 13 residues. Combining the CDR3 with reference TRBV18 and TRBJ1-6 gives the whole variable domain NAGVMQNPRHLVRRRGQEARLRCSPMKGHSHVYWYRQLPEEGLKFMVYLQKENIIDESGMPKERFSAEFPKEGPSILRIQQVVRGDSAAYFCASSPALYSPLHFGNGTRLTVT.

This clone was counted once. The chain recombines TRBV30 with TRBJ1-1, with D uncertain. Germline CDR1 is GTSNPN and CDR2 is SVGIG (reference sequence). V lost 2 bases and J lost 0, with 10 bases in between. CDR3 length equals 14 residues. The CDR3 DNA reads as TGTGCCTGGAGTCTTTCTCGGTTGAACACTGAAGCTTTCTTT. Amino acids: CAWSLSRLNTEAFF.

This chain connects TRBV2 to TRBJ2-1; 9 positions agree with TRBD1. The trim removed 7 bases at V and 0 bases at J, leaving 4 bases unmatched. Germline loops: CDR1 SNHLY, CDR2 FYNNEI. The CDR3 totals 15 residues. The CDR3 DNA follows: TGTGCCAGCACTTCGGACAGGGGCTCCTACAATGAGCAGTTCTTC. Protein: CASTSDRGSYNEQFF.

Details on this clone: The same CDR3 arises from other DNA sequences in this sample as well. The chain combines TRBV4-1 with TRBJ1-1, with TRBD1 matching over 7 bases. The CDR3 loop spans 13 amino acids. CDR1 MGHRA and CDR2 YSYEKL come from the germline V gene. The V segment lost 1 base and the J segment 6 bases; nucleotides outside the gene matches: 2. The CDR3 DNA follows: TGCGCCAGCAGCCAAGGTGGGACAGCTGAAGCTTTCTTT. It translates to CASSQGGTAEAFF.

With respect to this clone: The same CDR3 is also encoded by other DNA sequences in this sample. J is TRBJ1-5 and V is TRBV27; tentatively, D is TRBD1 (6 bases). The CDR3 is 15 amino acids. The germline gives CDR1 MNHEY, CDR2 SMNVEV (reference sequence). V lost 3 bases and J 3 bases, leaving 12 bases between the germline ends. The CDR3 loop is CASSLGGAYNQPQHF. In DNA, the CDR3 is TGTGCCAGCAGTTTGGGGGGGGCATACAATCAGCCCCAGCATTTT.

This chain uses TRBV15 with TRBJ1-1; D is possibly TRBD1 (5 bases). Germline V gene sequence: CDR1 LNHNV, CDR2 YYDKDF (reference sequence). The CDR3 has 17 amino acids. V gave up 0 bases and J gave up 1 base, with 15 bases separating them. CDR3 region: CATSRDLFRGTNTEAFF. The CDR3 bases are TGTGCCACCAGCAGAGATCTTTTTCGGGGGACGAACACTGAAGCTTTCTTT.